Sequencing of this T cell receptor (beta chain) was carried out in a study of technical replicates of blood from four donors. From germline, CDR1 is MNHNY and CDR2 SVGAGI (reference sequence). J was trimmed by 7 bases and V by 0 bases; bases with no gene match: 8. This CDR3 is 16 amino acids long. Some clones are missing from TCRdb's copy, which holds only in-frame ones; the method was immunoSEQ multiplex PCR. The sample includes 75,000 to 100,000 clones, about 95% seen only once; the top ten take about 0.3%. The rearrangement joins TRBV6-6 to TRBJ2-1; 8 bases line up with TRBD1. The sequence came from a human donor in good health. What was sequenced was T cells isolated from PBMCs. The CDR3: CASSYSRQGNKNEQFF. CDR3 DNA: TGTGCCAGCAGTTACTCGAGACAGGGGAATAAGAATGAGCAGTTCTTC.